These 20 T cell receptor beta chains came from one sample sequenced in a study of molecular identifiers for immune sequencing clone quantification (dated by TCRdb to the late 2010s). Libraries were constructed by PCR. These reads were obtained on a NextSeq 500. TCRdb redid the processing of the public reads, applying fastp at Q25 and MiXCR, and retained in-frame beta chains. Each CDR3 protein gets just one entry, which takes the most common genes and DNA from the rows behind it. The sample table records some 580,000 distinct CDR3 sequences; roughly 23% of these occur just once. 0.7% to 0.95% of the sample is in the top ten clones. Sequencing was done on a sample of naive CD8+ T cells from blood, with Jurkat cell RNA spiked in. Reading the label with the study, this specimen's cell subset or site is: FACS-sorted CD8+CD4-CCR7+CD45RA+ naive T cells. The receptors stem from a human donor in good health. Some libraries in this study had Jurkat cell RNA spiked in.

This chain links TRBV6-1 with TRBJ2-7, with 8 bases that match TRBD1. Germline CDR1 is MNHNS and CDR2 is SASEGT. Trimming took 7 bases from V and 2 from J; bases not matched to a gene: 7. This CDR3 region has 14 residues. This chain's CDR3 is CASNDRGYAYEQYF. The CDR3 nucleotides are TGTGCCAGCAACGACAGGGGATACGCCTACGAGCAGTACTTC.

The sample holds many counts of this clonotype. The chain uses TRBV5-6 and TRBJ2-7; the D call may be TRBD1 or TRBD2 (5 bases each). Looked up from germline, CDR1 is SGHDT and CDR2 is YYEEEE. This CDR3 comprises 12 residues. V dropped 5 bases and J dropped 7 bases, with 13 bases sitting between them. In DNA form, the CDR3 reads TGTGCCAGCAGTCTTCGGGGCTGGGAGCAGTACTTC. It is translated as CASSLRGWEQYF. Drawing the rest from reference TRBV5-6 and TRBJ2-7, the complete variable domain is DAGVTQSPTHLIKTRGQQVTLRCSPKSGHDTVSWYQQALGQGPQFIFQYYEEEERQRGNFPDRFSGHQFPNYSSELNVNALLLGDSALYLCASSLRGWEQYFGPGTRLTVT.

The rearrangement joins TRBV24-1 to TRBJ2-7; D might be TRBD2 (5 bases). Germline CDR1 is KGHDR and CDR2 is SFDVKD. Trimming took 7 bases from V and 7 from J, leaving 13 bases between them. The CDR3 consists of 12 residues. CDR3 in DNA: TGTGCCACCAGCAAGGAGGCGGGTGAGCAGTACTTC. This codes for CATSKEAGEQYF.

Concerning this clonotype itself: A clone one base away is much larger, so this may be a read error. This rearrangement joins TRBV5-1 to TRBJ2-7, with 11 bases fitting TRBD1. This CDR3 contains 15 residues. Looked up from germline, CDR1 is SGHRS and CDR2 is YFSETQ. CDR3 amino acids: CASSLYGQGAREQHF. CDR3 bases: TGCGCCAGCAGCTTGTACGGACAGGGGGCGCGGGAGCAGCACTTC.

Regarding this clonotype: This sequence may be a read error, since a much larger clone differs from it by one base. This chain links TRBV11-2 with TRBJ2-7; D not certain. Germline-derived CDR1 and CDR2 are SGHAT and FQNNGV. The CDR3 totals 13 residues. CDR3 region: CASSPTVLRERYF. The CDR3 DNA is TGTGCCAGCAGCCCGACGGTGTTGCGCGAGCGGTACTTC.

This clonotype came up many times. This chain connects TRBV6-5 to TRBJ2-7, with D hard to call. Per germline, CDR1 MNHEY and CDR2 SVGAGI. The CDR3 consists of 14 residues. V was shortened by 6 bases and J by 2 bases, with 14 bases between the two germline ends. Here the CDR3 DNA reads TGTGCCAGCAGGTTATGGCAGGCGGCCTACGAGCAGTACTTC. Amino acids: CASRLWQAAYEQYF.

The sample holds many counts of this clonotype. The chain combines TRBV7-6 with TRBJ2-7; D gene unclear. Trimming took off 2 bases at V and 0 bases at J, with 8 bases between the two ends. Germline CDR1 and CDR2: SGHVS and FNYEAQ. The CDR3 runs to 14 residues. The CDR3 DNA reads as TGTGCCAGCAGCTTACGGAGTAGCTCCTACGAGCAGTACTTC. Its protein product is CASSLRSSSYEQYF.

This clonotype was seen only once. It may be a read error: a sequence one base away is much more abundant. The chain links TRBV23-1 to TRBJ2-2; TRBD2 aligns across 11 bases. TRBV23-1 carries the ORF label, with uncertain function. There are 21 residues in the CDR3. The V segment lost 2 bases and the J segment 7 bases; nucleotides outside the gene matches: 21. The CDR3 loop reads CASSQKRLAGQRDCRVGELFF. DNA of the CDR3: TGCGCCAGCAGTCAAAAACGACTAGCGGGGCAGAGGGACTGTCGTGTCGGGGAGCTGTTTTTT.

In this sample, this clonotype turned up a few times. V and J are TRBV29-1 and TRBJ2-7; 7 positions match TRBD1. V was pared by 2 bases and J by 2 bases, with 9 bases of the junction left unmatched. In germline, CDR1 is SQVTM, CDR2 ANQGSEA. This CDR3 has 15 residues. The CDR3 sequence is CSVELGQKRPYEQYF. The CDR3 nucleotides read TGCAGCGTTGAACTGGGACAGAAGAGACCCTACGAGCAGTACTTC.

Worth noting for this clonotype: One junction end does not reproduce the germline sequence, and a read error may be involved. V usage is TRBV27 and J usage is TRBJ2-7; either TRBD1 or TRBD2 may fit D (7 bases each). The germline V gene has CDR1 MNHEY and CDR2 SMNVEV (reference sequence). This CDR3 contains 17 residues. CDR3 loop: CASTLTPGTAGRNEQYF. CDR3 coding DNA: TGTGCCAGCACTTTAACGCCAGGGACAGCGGGACGGAACGAGCAGTACTTC.

J is TRBJ2-3 and V is TRBV27; TRBD2 is a possible D gene (7 bases). The CDR3 consists of 15 residues. The V and J ends lost 8 bases and 5 bases respectively, with 20 bases between them. CDR1 is MNHEY, CDR2 SMNVEV, per germline (reference sequence). CDR3 sequence reads: CASLGPGGRGDTQYF. The CDR3 nucleotides read TGTGCCAGCCTTGGGCCCGGGGGGCGGGGAGATACGCAGTATTTT.

This clonotype was observed a handful of times. The chain employs TRBV23-1 and TRBJ2-7; D gene uncertain. TRBV23-1 is reported as an ORF; its role is uncertain. The ends were cut back, 8 bases at V and 6 bases at J, with 23 bases in the middle. There are 15 residues in the CDR3. CDR3: CASPGLIRRSVEQYF. CDR3 nucleotide sequence: TGCGCCAGCCCTGGGCTAATTCGACGCTCCGTCGAGCAGTACTTC.

Concerning this clonotype: This clone may be a read error of a much larger clone one base away. The rearrangement links TRBV11-1 to TRBJ2-7; a possible D gene is TRBD2 (6 bases). CDR1 SGHAT and CDR2 FQDESV come from the germline V gene (reference sequence). The CDR3 sequence is 15 residues long. Between the trimmed V and J ends, which lost 4 bases and 0 bases, there was a span of 13 bases. The CDR3 is CASSYGRGTSYEQYF. In DNA form, the CDR3 reads TGTGCCAGCAGCTACGGACGGGGGACCTCCTACGAGCAGTACTTC.

The chain couples TRBV4-1 to TRBJ1-5, with D unresolved. The V end lost 0 bases, the J end lost 4 bases, and 10 bases lay between the germline ends. Germline-derived CDR1 and CDR2 are MGHRA and YSYEKL. This CDR3 spans 15 amino acids. The CDR3 spells CASSQEFAENQPQHF. The CDR3 DNA reads TGCGCCAGCAGCCAAGAATTCGCGGAGAATCAGCCCCAGCATTTT.

In the case of this clonotype: A read error may explain this, as a much larger clone is one base away. The chain has TRBV6-2 or TRBV6-3 and TRBJ1-1; D is unclear. CDR1 is MNHEY, CDR2 SVGEGT, per germline. The CDR3 covers 13 residues. The chain's CDR3 is CVSSYKGNTEAFF. DNA for the CDR3: TGTGTCAGCAGTTATAAAGGAAACACTGAAGCTTTCTTT.

This clonotype was detected a few times. The chain uses TRBV5-6 and TRBJ1-1; D uncertain. The V end lost 1 base, the J end lost 4 bases, and 5 bases lay between the germline ends. The CDR3 sequence is 12 residues long. Germline V CDR1 and CDR2: SGHDT, YYEEEE. CDR3 protein: CASSLQVTEAFF. CDR3 bases: TGTGCCAGCAGCTTGCAGGTCACTGAAGCTTTCTTT.

At least ten counts were recorded for this clonotype. J is TRBJ1-5 and V is TRBV6-5, with D unclear. Trimming cost V 5 bases and J 0 bases, with 11 bases left between them. From germline, CDR1 is MNHEY and CDR2 SVGAGI. The CDR3 extends over 15 amino acids. The CDR3 DNA sequence: TGTGCCAGCAGTCCGGACGGAAATAGCAATCAGCCCCAGCATTTT. It specifies CASSPDGNSNQPQHF.

Ten or more counts support this clonotype. The rearrangement joins TRBV4-1 to TRBJ1-5; no definite D call. This CDR3 has 16 residues. Trimming cost V 2 bases and J 4 bases, with 15 bases left between them. CDR1 is MGHRA, CDR2 YSYEKL, per germline. The CDR3 reads CASSQMIGQLNQPQHF. The DNA for the CDR3 is TGCGCCAGCAGCCAAATGATAGGGCAGTTAAATCAGCCCCAGCATTTT.

This clonotype occurred many times. J is TRBJ2-7 and V is TRBV30, with TRBD1 matching over 7 bases. Trimming at V came to 1 base and at J to 7 bases, leaving 4 bases not matched to a gene. The CDR3 is 12 residues long. Germline loops: CDR1 GTSNPN, CDR2 SVGIG (reference sequence). CDR3 bases: TGTGCCTGGAGTGACACAGGGGTAGAGCAGTACTTC. This encodes CAWSDTGVEQYF.

Many counts were recorded for this clonotype. The chain couples TRBV4-3 to TRBJ1-1, with D hard to call. In germline, CDR1 is LGHNA, CDR2 YSLEER. The length of the CDR3 is 15 residues. Deletions cut 0 bases from V and 4 bases from J, with 12 bases between. The CDR3 is CASSQDLWRPTEAFF. The CDR3 DNA follows: TGCGCCAGCAGCCAAGATCTGTGGAGGCCCACTGAAGCTTTCTTT.